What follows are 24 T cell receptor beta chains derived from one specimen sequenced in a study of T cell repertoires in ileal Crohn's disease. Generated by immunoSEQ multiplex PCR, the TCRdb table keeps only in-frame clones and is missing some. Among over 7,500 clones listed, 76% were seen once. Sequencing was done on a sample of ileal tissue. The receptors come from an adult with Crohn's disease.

In DNA, the CDR3 is TGTGCCAGCTCACCACCGAACAGCCAAGAGACCCAGTACTTC. This translates into CASSPPNSQETQYF. The chain joins TRBV18 to TRBJ2-5; D ambiguous. The CDR3 spans 14 residues. Germline CDR1 KGHSH, CDR2 LQKENI. V was clipped by 0 bases and J by 1 base, with 6 bases between them.

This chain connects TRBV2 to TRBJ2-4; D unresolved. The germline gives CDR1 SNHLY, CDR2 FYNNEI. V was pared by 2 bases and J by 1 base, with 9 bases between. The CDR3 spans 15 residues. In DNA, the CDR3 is TGTGCCAGCAGTGAAAGCGTGATGGCCAAAAACATTCAGTACTTC. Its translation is CASSESVMAKNIQYF.

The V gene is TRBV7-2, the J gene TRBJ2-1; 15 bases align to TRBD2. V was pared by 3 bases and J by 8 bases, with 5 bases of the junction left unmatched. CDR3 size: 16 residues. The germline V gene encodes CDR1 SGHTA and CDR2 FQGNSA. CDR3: CASSFGGLAGGYEQFF. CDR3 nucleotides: TGTGCCAGCAGCTTTGGAGGACTAGCGGGAGGGTATGAGCAGTTCTTC.

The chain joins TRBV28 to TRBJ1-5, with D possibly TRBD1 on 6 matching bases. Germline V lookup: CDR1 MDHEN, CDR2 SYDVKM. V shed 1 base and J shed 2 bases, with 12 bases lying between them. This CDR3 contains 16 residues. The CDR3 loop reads CASSLLGGGRNQPQHF. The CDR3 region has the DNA TGTGCCAGCAGTTTATTAGGGGGTGGGCGCAATCAGCCCCAGCATTTT.

Here the CDR3 DNA reads TGTGCCAGCAGGGGACAGGGGGGGAGCAATCAGCCCCAGCATTTT. Its protein product is CASRGQGGSNQPQHF. The chain recombines TRBV6-5 with TRBJ1-5, with 11 bases lining up with TRBD1. CDR1 and CDR2 (germline): MNHEY, SVGAGI. The trim removed 6 bases at V and 1 base at J, leaving 2 bases unmatched. The CDR3 has 15 amino acids.

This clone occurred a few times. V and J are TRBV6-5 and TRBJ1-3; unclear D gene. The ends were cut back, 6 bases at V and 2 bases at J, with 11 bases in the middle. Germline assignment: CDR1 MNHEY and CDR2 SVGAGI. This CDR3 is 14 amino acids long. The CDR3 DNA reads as TGTGCCAGCAGCGCGGGAGACGCTGGAAACACCATATATTTT. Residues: CASSAGDAGNTIYF.

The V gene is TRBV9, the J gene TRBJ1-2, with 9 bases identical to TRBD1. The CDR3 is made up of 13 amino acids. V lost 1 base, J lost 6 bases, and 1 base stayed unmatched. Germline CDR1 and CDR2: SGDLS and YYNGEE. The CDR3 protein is CASSVRTGDGYTF. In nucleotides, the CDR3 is TGTGCCAGCAGCGTACGGACAGGGGATGGCTACACCTTC. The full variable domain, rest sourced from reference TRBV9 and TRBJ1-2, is DSGVTQTPKHLITATGQRVTLRCSPRSGDLSVYWYQQSLDQGLQFLIQYYNGEERAKGNILERFSAQQFPDLHSELNLSSLELGDSALYFCASSVRTGDGYTFGSGTRLTVV.

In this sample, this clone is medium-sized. The CDR3 region is CASSPTGNTIYF. The CDR3 region has the DNA TGTGCCAGCAGCCCAACAGGAAACACCATATATTTT. This chain uses TRBV7-8 with TRBJ1-3; no reliable D call. The CDR3 has 12 amino acids. V dropped 5 bases and J dropped 4 bases, with 6 bases sitting between them. The germline V gene encodes CDR1 SGHVS and CDR2 FQNEAQ.

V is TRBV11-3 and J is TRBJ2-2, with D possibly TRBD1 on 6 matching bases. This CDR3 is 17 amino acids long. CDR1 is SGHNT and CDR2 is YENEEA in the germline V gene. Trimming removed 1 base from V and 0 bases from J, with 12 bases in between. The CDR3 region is CASSLALGGTNTGELFF. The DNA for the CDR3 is TGTGCCAGCAGCTTAGCCCTAGGGGGAACGAACACCGGGGAGCTGTTTTTT.

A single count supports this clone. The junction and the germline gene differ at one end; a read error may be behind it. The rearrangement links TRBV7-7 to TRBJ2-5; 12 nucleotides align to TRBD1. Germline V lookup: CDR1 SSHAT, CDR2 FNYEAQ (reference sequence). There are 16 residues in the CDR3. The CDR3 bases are TGTGCTAGCAGCCAACTGGGGACAGGGGGCGCGGAGACCCAGTACTTC. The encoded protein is CASSQLGTGGAETQYF.

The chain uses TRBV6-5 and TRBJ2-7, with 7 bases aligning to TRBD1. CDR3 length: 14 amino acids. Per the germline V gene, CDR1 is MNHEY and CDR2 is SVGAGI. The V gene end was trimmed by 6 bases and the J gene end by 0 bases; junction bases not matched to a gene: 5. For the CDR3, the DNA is TGTGCCAGCAGAGGGACAGCCCACTCCTACGAGCAGTACTTC. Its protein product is CASRGTAHSYEQYF.

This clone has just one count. In nucleotides, the CDR3 is TGTGCCACCAGCAGGGGACAGGGACATGGTGGCTACACCTTC. This encodes CATSRGQGHGGYTF. The chain employs TRBV15 and TRBJ1-2; 9 nucleotides match TRBD1. The ends lost 3 bases at V and 7 bases at J; junction bases unmatched: 6. The CDR3 has 14 amino acids. Germline V gene data show CDR1 as LNHNV and CDR2 as YYDKDF (reference sequence).

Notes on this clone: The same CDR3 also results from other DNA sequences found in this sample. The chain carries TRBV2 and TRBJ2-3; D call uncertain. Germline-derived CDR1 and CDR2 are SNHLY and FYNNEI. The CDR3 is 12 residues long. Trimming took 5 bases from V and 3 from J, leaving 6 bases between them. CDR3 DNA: TGTGCCAGCAGTCTGGAGACAGATACGCAGTATTTT. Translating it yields CASSLETDTQYF.

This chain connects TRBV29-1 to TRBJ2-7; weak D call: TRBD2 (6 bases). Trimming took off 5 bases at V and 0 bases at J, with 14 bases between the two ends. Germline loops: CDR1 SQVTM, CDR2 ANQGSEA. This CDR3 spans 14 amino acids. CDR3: CSVSGGQGSYEQYF. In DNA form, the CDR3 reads TGCAGCGTTTCCGGAGGGCAGGGCTCCTACGAGCAGTACTTC.

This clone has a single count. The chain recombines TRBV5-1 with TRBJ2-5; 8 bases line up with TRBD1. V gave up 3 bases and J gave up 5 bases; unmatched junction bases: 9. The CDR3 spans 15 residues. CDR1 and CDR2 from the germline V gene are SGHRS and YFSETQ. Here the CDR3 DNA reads TGCGCCAGCAGCTCCGGGGCCCACAGGGGGGAGACCCAGTACTTC. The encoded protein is CASSSGAHRGETQYF.

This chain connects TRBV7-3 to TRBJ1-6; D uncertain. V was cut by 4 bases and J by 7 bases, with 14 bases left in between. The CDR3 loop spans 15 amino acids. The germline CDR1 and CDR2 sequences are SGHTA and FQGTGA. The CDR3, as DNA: TGTGCCAGCAGCTGGTCTCTGGGAGGGAATTCACCCCTCCACTTT. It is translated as CASSWSLGGNSPLHF.

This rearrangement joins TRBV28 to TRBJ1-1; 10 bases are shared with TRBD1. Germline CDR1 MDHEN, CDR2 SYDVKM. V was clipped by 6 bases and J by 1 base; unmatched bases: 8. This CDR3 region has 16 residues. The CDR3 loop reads CASRTPGQGRNTEAFF. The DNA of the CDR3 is TGTGCCAGCAGGACGCCGGGACAGGGGAGGAACACTGAAGCTTTCTTT. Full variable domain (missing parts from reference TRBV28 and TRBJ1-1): DVKVTQSSRYLVKRTGEKVFLECVQDMDHENMFWYRQDPGLGLRLIYFSYDVKMKEKGDIPEGYSVSREKKERFSLILESASTNQTSMYLCASRTPGQGRNTEAFFGQGTRLTVV.

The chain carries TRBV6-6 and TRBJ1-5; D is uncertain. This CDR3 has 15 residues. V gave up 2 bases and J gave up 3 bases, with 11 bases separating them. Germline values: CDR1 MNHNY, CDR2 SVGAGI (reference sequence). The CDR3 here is CASSYAALANQPQHF. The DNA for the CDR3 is TGTGCCAGCAGTTACGCTGCCTTGGCCAATCAGCCCCAGCATTTT.

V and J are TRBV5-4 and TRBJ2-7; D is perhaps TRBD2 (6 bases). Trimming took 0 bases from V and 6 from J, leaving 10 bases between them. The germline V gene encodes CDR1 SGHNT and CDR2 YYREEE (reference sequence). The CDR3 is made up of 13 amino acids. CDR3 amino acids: CASSLVVGGEQYF. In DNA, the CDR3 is TGTGCCAGCAGCTTGGTGGTGGGGGGCGAGCAGTACTTC.

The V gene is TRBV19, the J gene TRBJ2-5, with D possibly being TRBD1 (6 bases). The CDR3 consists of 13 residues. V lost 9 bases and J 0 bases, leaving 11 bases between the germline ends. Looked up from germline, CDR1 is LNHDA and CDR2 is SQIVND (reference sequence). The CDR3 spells CASNTGHQETQYF. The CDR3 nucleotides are TGTGCCAGCAACACAGGGCACCAAGAGACCCAGTACTTC.

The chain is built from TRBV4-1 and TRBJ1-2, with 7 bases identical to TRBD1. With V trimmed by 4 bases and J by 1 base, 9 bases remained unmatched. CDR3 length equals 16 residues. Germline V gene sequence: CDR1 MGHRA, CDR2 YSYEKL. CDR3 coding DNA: TGCGCCAGCAGCCGAAATCCAACAGGGGTTAACTATGGCTACACCTTC. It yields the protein CASSRNPTGVNYGYTF.

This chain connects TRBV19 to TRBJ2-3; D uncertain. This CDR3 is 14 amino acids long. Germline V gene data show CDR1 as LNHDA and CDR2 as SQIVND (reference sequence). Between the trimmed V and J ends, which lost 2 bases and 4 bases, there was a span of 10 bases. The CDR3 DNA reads TGTGCCAGTAGTATACCCCGCAGGCCAGATACGCAGTATTTT. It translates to CASSIPRRPDTQYF.

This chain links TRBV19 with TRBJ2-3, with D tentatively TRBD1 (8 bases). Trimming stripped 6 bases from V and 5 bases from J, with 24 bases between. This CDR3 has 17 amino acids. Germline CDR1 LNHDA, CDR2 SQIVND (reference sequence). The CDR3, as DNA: TGTGCCAGTAGCCTCAGCGGGGCCAGGGGGCGAGGAGATACGCAGTATTTT. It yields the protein CASSLSGARGRGDTQYF.

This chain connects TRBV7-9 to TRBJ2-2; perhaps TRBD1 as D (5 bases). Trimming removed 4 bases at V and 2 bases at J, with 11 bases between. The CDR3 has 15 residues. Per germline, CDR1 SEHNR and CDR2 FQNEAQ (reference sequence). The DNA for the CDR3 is TGTGCCAGCAGCTCTGGACATAATAACACCGGGGAGCTGTTTTTT. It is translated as CASSSGHNNTGELFF.